This TCR beta chain was recorded in a study of CD8 T cells in ankylosing spondylitis. The germline V gene encodes CDR1 SGHTA and CDR2 FQGNSA. The CDR3 contains 17 residues. Trimming took 6 bases from V and 0 from J, leaving 17 bases between them. With molecular barcodes, quantitative 5'-RACE was used to make the TCR beta libraries. MiXCR was run by TCRdb on the 5' RACE reads, yielding one entry per CDR3 protein. There are fewer than 400,000 distinct CDR3 sequences in the sample; approximately 20% occur only once, and roughly 16% lies in the top ten. Whole-study results and caveats: CD8+ disease-linked clones were present at relatively low frequencies in blood. As reported, disease-linked clones showed significant enrichment in matched ankylosing spondylitis synovial fluid. In ankylosing spondylitis blood, a motif of roughly eight highly homologous TCR beta variants appeared characteristic. In the blood and synovial fluid of reactive arthritis, some motif variants had been previously reported.

A few counts support this clonotype. Its matching antigen is unknown. This sequence originates from a male donor with ankylosing spondylitis. The sample was blood, either unsorted or a sorted T cell fraction (not recorded which). The V call is TRBV7-2, the J call TRBJ2-2; TRBD1 might be the D (7 bases). CDR3 in DNA: TGTGCCAGCAGATCAGCGCGGGGACAGACGAACACCGGGGAGCTGTTTTTT. It encodes CASRSARGQTNTGELFF.